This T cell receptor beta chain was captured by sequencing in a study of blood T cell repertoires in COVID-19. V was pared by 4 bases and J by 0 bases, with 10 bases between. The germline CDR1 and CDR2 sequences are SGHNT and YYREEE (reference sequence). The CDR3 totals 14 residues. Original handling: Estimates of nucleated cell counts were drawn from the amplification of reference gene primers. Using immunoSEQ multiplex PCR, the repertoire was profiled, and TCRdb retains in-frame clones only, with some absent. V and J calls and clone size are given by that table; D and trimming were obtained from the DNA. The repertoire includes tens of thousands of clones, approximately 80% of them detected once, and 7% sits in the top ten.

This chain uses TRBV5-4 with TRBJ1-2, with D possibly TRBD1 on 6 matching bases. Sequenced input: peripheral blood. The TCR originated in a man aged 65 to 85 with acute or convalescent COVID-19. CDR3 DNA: TGTGCCAGCAGCCCAGGACAGCCTAACTATGGCTACACCTTC. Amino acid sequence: CASSPGQPNYGYTF.